This section outlines one T cell receptor beta chain sequence together with its context. As yet, its antigen is unknown. Germline V gives CDR1 KGHSH, CDR2 LQKENI. The CDR3 contains 15 residues. V was shortened by 2 bases and J by 1 base, with 11 bases between the two germline ends. These data originate in a study of graft-versus-host responses after intestinal transplantation. Assay used: immunoSEQ multiplex PCR; TCRdb lists only in-frame clones, some missing. The repertoire holds tens of thousands of clones, around 93% seen once, with 0.38% in the top ten. This chain joins TRBV18 and TRBJ1-1; a weak D match, TRBD1 (5 bases). The material was unstimulated CD4+ T cells sorted from spleen or lymph node cells, obtained before transplant. The TCR sequence derives from a human donor who was the organ donor for an intestinal transplant. The CDR3 loop reads CASSPVQQENTEAFF. The CDR3 DNA reads TGTGCCAGCTCACCAGTTCAACAGGAGAACACTGAAGCTTTCTTT.